This TCR beta chain was identified in a study of blood T cell repertoires in COVID-19. Study details: The analysed material was cDNA or gDNA that came from T cells, B-cell-depleted T cells, or PBMCs.

Enrollment of patients from Seattle took place during active infection, with longitudinal follow-up. Generated by immunoSEQ multiplex PCR, the TCRdb table keeps only in-frame clones and is missing some. The table shows about 150,000 clones, with around 85% occurring only once. Unmatched junction bases numbered 14, after V lost 9 bases and J lost 6 bases. Germline CDR1 and CDR2: LNHDA and SQIVND (reference sequence). CDR3 length: 15 residues. This chain joins TRBV19 and TRBJ1-1; TRBD1 matches at 9 bases. The sample taken for sequencing was peripheral blood. This TCR derives from a man between 60 and 70 years old with COVID-19, enrolled during active disease. CDR3 protein: CASRKGRTGDAEAFF. As DNA, the CDR3 is TGTGCCAGCCGAAAGGGGCGGACAGGGGATGCTGAAGCTTTCTTT. The full variable domain, with the rest looked up from reference TRBV19 and TRBJ1-1, is DGGITQSPKYLFRKEGQNVTLSCEQNLNHDAMYWYRQDPGQGLRLIYYSQIVNDFQKGDIAEGYSVSREKKESFPLTVTSAQKNPTAFYLCASRKGRTGDAEAFFGQGTRLTVV.